This T cell receptor (beta chain) was identified in a study of T-cell reconstitution after alpha-beta-depleted transplantation in children. Study-wide results and limits: At day 60, the high TCRbeta diversity found in some patients originated from recipient T cells and thymic progenitors that had survived. Several hundred expanded graft clones reportedly were the source of alpha-beta T cells about two months after transplant.

This clonotype was recorded a few times. The antigen remains unidentified. It was with unique molecular identifiers that the TCRbeta library was prepared. Each CDR3 protein gets one entry after TCRdb re-called the PCR reads with MiXCR. The sample includes fewer than 1 million distinct CDR3 sequences, about 16% seen only once; the top ten take around 5%. Trimming removed 0 bases from V and 5 bases from J, with 5 bases in between. The CDR3 length is 13 residues. Germline CDR1 is MGHRA and CDR2 is YSYEKL. The sequence was collected from a male patient younger than 18 who had a stem cell transplant for acute lymphoblastic leukemia, so the T cells may come from the graft donor. This sample comprised PBMCs, mostly from graft donor cells, obtained 360 days after TCRalphabeta/CD19-depleted stem cell transplant. The chain uses TRBV4-1 and TRBJ1-5; perhaps TRBD1 as D (5 bases). The CDR3 sequence is CASSQEGDQPQHF. The CDR3, as DNA: TGCGCCAGCAGCCAAGAAGGGGATCAGCCCCAGCATTTT.